This T cell receptor beta chain was sequenced in a study of blood T cell repertoires in COVID-19. Using immunoSEQ multiplex PCR, the repertoire was profiled, and TCRdb retains in-frame clones only, with some absent. This sample carries 93,000 or so clones, about 92% of them seen once, and the ten largest clones take roughly 17%. Germline CDR1 SGHRS, CDR2 YFSETQ. J lost 6 bases, V lost 0 bases, and 9 bases had no gene match. The CDR3 extends over 17 amino acids. This clone was detected once. The sequenced sample was peripheral blood. The chain couples TRBV5-1 to TRBJ2-1, with 10 bases identical to TRBD2. The sequence derives from a woman older than 75 in a cohort sampled during active COVID-19. CDR3 sequence reads: CASSLEASGSLSNEQFF. The CDR3 bases are TGCGCCAGCAGCTTGGAGGCTAGCGGGAGTCTCAGCAATGAGCAGTTCTTC. The variable domain in full, with the rest retrieved from reference TRBV5-1 and TRBJ2-1, is KAGVTQTPRYLIKTRGQQVTLSCSPISGHRSVSWYQQTPGQGLQFLFEYFSETQRNKGNFPGRFSGRQFSNSRSEMNVSTLELGDSALYLCASSLEASGSLSNEQFFGPGTRLTVL.